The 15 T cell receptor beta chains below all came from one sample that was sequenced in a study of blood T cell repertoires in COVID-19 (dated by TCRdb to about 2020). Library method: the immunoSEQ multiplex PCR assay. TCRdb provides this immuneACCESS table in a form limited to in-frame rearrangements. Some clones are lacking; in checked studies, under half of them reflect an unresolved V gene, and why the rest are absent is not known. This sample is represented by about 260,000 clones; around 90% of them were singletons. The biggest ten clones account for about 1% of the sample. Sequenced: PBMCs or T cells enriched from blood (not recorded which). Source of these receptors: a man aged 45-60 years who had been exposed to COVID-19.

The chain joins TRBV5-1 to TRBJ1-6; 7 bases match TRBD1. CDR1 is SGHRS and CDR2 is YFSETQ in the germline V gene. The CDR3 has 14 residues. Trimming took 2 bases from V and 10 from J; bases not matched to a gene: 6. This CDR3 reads CASSLEGGASPLHF. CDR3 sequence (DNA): TGCGCCAGCAGCTTAGAAGGGGGCGCGTCACCCCTCCACTTT.

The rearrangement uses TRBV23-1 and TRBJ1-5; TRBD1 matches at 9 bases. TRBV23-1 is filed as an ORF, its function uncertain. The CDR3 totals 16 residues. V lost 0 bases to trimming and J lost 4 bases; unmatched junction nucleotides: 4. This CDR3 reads CASSQSSGTGNQPQHF. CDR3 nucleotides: TGCGCCAGCAGTCAATCTTCCGGGACAGGGAATCAGCCCCAGCATTTT.

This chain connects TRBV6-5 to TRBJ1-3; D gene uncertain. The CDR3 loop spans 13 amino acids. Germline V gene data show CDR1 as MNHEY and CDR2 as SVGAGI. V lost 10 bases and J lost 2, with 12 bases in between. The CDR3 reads CATRPAAGNTIYF. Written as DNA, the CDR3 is TGTGCCACCCGCCCAGCGGCTGGAAACACCATATATTTT.

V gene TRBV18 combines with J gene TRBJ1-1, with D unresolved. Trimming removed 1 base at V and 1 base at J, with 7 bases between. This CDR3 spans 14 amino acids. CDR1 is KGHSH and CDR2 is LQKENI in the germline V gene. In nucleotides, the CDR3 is TGTGCCAGCTCACCACTCTGGCCGAACACTGAAGCTTTCTTT. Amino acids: CASSPLWPNTEAFF. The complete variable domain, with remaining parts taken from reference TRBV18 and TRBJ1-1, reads NAGVMQNPRHLVRRRGQEARLRCSPMKGHSHVYWYRQLPEEGLKFMVYLQKENIIDESGMPKERFSAEFPKEGPSILRIQQVVRGDSAAYFCASSPLWPNTEAFFGQGTRLTVV.

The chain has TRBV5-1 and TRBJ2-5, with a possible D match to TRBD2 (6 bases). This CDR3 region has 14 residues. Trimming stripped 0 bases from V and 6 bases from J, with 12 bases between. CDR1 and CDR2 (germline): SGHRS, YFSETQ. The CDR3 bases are TGCGCCAGCAGCTTGGCCTCAGGGAGGCAGACCCAGTACTTC. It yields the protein CASSLASGRQTQYF. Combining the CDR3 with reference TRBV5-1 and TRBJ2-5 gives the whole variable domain KAGVTQTPRYLIKTRGQQVTLSCSPISGHRSVSWYQQTPGQGLQFLFEYFSETQRNKGNFPGRFSGRQFSNSRSEMNVSTLELGDSALYLCASSLASGRQTQYFGPGTRLLVL.

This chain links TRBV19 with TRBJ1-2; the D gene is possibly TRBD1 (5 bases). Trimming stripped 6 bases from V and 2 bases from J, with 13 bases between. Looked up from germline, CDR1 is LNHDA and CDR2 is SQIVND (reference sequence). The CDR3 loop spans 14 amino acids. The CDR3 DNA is TGTGCCAGTAGACTGGGGCAGACGAACTATGGCTACACCTTC. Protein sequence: CASRLGQTNYGYTF.

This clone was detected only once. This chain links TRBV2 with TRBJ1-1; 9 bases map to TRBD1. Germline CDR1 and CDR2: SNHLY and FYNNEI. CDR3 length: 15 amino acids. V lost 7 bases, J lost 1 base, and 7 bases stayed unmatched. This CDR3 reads CASKAQGAWNTEAFF. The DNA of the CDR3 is TGTGCCAGCAAGGCACAGGGGGCATGGAACACTGAAGCTTTCTTT.

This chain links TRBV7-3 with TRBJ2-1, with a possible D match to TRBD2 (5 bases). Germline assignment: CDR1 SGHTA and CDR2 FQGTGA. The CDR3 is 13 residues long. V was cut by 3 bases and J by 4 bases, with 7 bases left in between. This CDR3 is CASSFGLYNEQFF. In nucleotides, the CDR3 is TGTGCCAGCAGCTTTGGACTTTACAATGAGCAGTTCTTC.

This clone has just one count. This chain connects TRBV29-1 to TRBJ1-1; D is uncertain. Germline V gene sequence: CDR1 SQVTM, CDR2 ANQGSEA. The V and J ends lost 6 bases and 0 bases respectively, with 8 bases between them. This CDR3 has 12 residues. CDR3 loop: CSVVGMNTEAFF. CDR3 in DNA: TGCAGCGTCGTGGGCATGAACACTGAAGCTTTCTTT.

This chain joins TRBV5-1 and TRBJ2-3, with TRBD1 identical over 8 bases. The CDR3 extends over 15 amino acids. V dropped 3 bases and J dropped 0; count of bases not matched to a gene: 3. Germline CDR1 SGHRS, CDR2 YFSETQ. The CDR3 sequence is CASSWGQASTDTQYF. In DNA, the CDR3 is TGCGCCAGCAGCTGGGGACAGGCTAGCACAGATACGCAGTATTTT.

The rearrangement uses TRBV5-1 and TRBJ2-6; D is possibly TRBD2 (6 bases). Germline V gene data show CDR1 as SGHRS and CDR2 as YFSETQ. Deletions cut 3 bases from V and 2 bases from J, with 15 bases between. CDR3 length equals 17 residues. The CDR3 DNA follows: TGCGCCAGCAGCTCTCTCGTAGGAGGGACTGGGGCCAACGTCCTGACTTTC. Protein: CASSSLVGGTGANVLTF.

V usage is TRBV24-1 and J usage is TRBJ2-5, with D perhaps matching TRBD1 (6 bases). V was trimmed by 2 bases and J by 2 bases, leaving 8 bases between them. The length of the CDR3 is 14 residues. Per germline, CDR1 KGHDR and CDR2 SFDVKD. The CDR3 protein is CATSDYRAQETQYF. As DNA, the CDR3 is TGTGCCACCAGTGATTACAGGGCGCAAGAGACCCAGTACTTC.

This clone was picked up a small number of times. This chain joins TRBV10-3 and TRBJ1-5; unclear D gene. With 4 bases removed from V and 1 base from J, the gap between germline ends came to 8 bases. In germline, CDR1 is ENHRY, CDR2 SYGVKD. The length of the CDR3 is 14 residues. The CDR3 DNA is TGTGCCATCAGTGTCGACGGGAGCAATCAGCCCCAGCATTTT. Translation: CAISVDGSNQPQHF.

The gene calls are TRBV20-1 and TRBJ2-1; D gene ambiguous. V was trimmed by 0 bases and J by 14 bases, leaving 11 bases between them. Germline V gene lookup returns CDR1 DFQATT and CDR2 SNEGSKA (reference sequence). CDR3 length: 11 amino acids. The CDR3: CSARDGLPEFF. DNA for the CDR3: TGCAGTGCTAGAGATGGGCTACCGGAGTTCTTC.

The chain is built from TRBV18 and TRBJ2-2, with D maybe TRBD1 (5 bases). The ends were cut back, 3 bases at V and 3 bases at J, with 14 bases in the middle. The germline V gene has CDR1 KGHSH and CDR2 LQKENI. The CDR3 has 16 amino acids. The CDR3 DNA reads TGTGCCAGCTCACCCCAGACAGCCATCCACACCGGGGAGCTGTTTTTT. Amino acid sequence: CASSPQTAIHTGELFF.